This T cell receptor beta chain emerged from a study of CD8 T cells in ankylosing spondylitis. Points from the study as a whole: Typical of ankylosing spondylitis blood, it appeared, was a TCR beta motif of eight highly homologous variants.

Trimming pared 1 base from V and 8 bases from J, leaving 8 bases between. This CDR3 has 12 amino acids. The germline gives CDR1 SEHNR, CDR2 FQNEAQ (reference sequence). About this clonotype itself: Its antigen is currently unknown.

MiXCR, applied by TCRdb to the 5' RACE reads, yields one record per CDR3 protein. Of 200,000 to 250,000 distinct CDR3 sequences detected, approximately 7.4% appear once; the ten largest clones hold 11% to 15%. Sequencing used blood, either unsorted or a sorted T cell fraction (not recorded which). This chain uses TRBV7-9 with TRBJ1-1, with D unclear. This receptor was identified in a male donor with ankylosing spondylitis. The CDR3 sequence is CASSLDRREAFF. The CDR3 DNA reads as TGTGCCAGCAGCTTAGATAGGAGGGAAGCTTTCTTT.